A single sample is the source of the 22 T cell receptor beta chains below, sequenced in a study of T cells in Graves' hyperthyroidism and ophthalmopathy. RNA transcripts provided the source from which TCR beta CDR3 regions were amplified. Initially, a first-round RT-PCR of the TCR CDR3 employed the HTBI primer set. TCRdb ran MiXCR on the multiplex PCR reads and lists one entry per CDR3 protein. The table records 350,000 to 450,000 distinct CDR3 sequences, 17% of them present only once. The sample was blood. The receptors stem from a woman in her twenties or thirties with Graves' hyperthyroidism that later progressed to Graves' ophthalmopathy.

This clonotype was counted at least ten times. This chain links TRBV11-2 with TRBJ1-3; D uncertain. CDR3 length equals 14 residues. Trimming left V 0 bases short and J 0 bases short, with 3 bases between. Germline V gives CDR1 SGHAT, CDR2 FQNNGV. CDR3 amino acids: CASSLDRSGNTIYF. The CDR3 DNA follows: TGTGCCAGCAGCTTAGACCGCTCTGGAAACACCATATATTTT.

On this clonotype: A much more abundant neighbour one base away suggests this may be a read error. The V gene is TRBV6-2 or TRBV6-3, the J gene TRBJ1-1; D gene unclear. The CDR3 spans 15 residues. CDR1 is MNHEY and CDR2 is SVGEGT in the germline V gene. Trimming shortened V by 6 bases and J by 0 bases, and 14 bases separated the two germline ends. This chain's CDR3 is CASRAGKVLNTEAFF. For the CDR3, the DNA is TGTGCCAGCAGAGCCGGGAAAGTCCTGAACACTGAAGCTTTCTTT.

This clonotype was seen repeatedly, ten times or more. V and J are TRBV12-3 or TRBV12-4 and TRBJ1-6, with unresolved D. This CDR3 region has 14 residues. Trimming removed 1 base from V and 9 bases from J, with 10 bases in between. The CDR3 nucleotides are TGTGCCAGCAGTTTAGAGGACTGGATTTCACCCCTCCACTTT. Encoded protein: CASSLEDWISPLHF.

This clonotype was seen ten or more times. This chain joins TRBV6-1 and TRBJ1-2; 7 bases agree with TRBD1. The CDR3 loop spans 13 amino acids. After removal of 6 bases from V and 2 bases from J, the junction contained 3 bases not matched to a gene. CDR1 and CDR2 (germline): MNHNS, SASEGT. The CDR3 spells CASRIQGNYGYTF. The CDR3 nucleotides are TGTGCCAGCAGGATACAGGGGAACTATGGCTACACCTTC.

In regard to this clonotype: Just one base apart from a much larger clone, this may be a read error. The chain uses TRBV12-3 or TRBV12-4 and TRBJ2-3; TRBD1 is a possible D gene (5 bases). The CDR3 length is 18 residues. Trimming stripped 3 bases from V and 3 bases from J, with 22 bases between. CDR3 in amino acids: CASSFSVSSDSQTDTQYF. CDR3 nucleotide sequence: TGTGCCAGCAGTTTTTCGGTGTCTAGTGACAGTCAAACAGATACGCAGTATTTT.

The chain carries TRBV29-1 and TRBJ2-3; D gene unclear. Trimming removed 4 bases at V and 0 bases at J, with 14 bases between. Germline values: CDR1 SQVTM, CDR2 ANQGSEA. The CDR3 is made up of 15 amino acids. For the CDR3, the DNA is TGCAGCGTTGCTGTGGGTGACGATAGCACAGATACGCAGTATTTT. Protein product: CSVAVGDDSTDTQYF.

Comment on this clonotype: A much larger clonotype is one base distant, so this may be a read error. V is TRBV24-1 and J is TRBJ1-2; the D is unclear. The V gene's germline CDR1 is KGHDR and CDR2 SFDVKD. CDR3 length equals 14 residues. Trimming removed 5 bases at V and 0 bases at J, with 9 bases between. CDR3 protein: CATSVSEANYGYTF. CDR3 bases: TGTGCCACCAGTGTTTCGGAGGCTAACTATGGCTACACCTTC.

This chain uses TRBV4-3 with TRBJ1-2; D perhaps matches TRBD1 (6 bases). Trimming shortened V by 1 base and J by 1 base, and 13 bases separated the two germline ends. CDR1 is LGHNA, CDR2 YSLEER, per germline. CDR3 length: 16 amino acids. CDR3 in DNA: TGCGCCAGCAGCCAAGTGGGGGCCCGGGGTAACTATGGCTACACCTTC. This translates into CASSQVGARGNYGYTF.

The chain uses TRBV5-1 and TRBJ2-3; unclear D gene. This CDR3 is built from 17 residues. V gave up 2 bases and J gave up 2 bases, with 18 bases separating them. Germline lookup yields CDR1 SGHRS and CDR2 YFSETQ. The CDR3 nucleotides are TGCGCCAGCAGCTTTGCCGGCAGCACCATCATCACAGATACGCAGTATTTT. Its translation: CASSFAGSTIITDTQYF. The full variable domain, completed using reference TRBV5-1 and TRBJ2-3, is KAGVTQTPRYLIKTRGQQVTLSCSPISGHRSVSWYQQTPGQGLQFLFEYFSETQRNKGNFPGRFSGRQFSNSRSEMNVSTLELGDSALYLCASSFAGSTIITDTQYFGPGTRLTVL.

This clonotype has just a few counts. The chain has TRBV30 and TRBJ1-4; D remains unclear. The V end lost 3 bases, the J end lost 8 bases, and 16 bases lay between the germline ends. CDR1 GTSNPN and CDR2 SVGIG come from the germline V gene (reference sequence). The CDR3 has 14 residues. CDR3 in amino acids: CAWSQTSPGEKLFF. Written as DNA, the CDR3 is TGTGCCTGGAGCCAGACATCCCCGGGGGAAAAACTGTTTTTT.

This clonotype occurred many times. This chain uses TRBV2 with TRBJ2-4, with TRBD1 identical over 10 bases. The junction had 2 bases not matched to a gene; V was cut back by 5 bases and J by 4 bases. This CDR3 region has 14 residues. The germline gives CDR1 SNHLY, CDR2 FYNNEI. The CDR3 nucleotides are TGTGCCAGCAGTTCGGACAGGGGGAAAAACATTCAGTACTTC. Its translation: CASSSDRGKNIQYF.

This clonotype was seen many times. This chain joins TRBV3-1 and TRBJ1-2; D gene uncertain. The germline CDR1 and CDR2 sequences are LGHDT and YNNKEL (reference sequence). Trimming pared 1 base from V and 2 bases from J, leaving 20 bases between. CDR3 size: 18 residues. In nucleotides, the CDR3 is TGTGCCAGCAGCCAAGGTATGGTTACGTTGAAACCCAACTATGGCTACACCTTC. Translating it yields CASSQGMVTLKPNYGYTF.

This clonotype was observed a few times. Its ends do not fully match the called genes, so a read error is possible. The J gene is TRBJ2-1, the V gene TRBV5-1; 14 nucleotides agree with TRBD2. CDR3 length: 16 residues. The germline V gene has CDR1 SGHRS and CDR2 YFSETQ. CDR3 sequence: CASSPGTSGSSDEQFF. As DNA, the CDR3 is TGTGCCAGCAGCCCCGGGACTAGCGGGAGTAGCGATGAGCAGTTCTTC.

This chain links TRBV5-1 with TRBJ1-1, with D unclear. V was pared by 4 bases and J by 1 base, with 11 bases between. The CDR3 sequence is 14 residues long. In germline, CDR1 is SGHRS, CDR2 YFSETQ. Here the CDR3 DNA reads TGCGCCAGCAGCCTCCGGACCTCGAACACTGAAGCTTTCTTT. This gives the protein CASSLRTSNTEAFF.

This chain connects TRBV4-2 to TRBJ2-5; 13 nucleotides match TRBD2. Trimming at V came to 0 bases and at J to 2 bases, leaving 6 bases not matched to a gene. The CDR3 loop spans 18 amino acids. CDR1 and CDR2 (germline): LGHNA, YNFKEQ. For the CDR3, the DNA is TGTGCCAGCAGCCAAGATATGACTAGCGGGGGGATGCAAGAGACCCAGTACTTC. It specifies CASSQDMTSGGMQETQYF.

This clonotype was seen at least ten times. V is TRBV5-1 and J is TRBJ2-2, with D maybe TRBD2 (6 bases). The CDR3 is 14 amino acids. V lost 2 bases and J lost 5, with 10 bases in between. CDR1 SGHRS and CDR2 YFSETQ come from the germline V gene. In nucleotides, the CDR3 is TGCGCCAGCAGCTTTCTAGCGTCGACCGGGGAGCTGTTTTTT. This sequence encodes CASSFLASTGELFF.

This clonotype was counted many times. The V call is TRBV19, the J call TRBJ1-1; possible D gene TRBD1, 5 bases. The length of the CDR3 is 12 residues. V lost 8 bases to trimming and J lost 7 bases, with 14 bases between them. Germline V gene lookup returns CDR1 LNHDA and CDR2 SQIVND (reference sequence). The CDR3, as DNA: TGTGCCAGTGGGCACCGGGGACGTGAAGCTTTCTTT. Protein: CASGHRGREAFF. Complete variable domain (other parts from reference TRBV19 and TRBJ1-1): DGGITQSPKYLFRKEGQNVTLSCEQNLNHDAMYWYRQDPGQGLRLIYYSQIVNDFQKGDIAEGYSVSREKKESFPLTVTSAQKNPTAFYLCASGHRGREAFFGQGTRLTVV.

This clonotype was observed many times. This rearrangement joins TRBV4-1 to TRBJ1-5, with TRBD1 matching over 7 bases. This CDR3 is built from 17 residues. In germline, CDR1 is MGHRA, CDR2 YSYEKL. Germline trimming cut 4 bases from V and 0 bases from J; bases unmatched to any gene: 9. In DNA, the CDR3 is TGCGCCAGCAGCCCTGGGCCACAGGGGTATAGCAATCAGCCCCAGCATTTT. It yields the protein CASSPGPQGYSNQPQHF.

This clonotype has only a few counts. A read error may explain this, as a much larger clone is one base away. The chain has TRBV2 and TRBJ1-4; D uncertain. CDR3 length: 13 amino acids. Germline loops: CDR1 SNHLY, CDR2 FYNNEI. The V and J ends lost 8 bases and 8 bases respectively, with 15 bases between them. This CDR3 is CASGPSGLEKLFF. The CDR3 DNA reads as TGTGCCAGCGGTCCCTCGGGTCTGGAAAAACTGTTTTTT.

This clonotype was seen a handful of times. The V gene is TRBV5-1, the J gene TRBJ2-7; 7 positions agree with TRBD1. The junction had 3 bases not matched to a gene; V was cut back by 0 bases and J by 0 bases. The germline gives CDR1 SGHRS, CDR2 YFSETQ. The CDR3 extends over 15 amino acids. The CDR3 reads CASSLVTGSSYEQYF. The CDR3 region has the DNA TGCGCCAGCAGCTTGGTGACAGGGAGCTCCTACGAGCAGTACTTC.

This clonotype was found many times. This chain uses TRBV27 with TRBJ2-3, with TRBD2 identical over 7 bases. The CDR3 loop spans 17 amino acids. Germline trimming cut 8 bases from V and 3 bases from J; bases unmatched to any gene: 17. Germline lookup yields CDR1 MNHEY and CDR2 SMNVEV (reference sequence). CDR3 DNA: TGTGCCAGCCAGGACCAGCCCGCAGGCGGGAGTACAGATACGCAGTATTTT. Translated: CASQDQPAGGSTDTQYF.

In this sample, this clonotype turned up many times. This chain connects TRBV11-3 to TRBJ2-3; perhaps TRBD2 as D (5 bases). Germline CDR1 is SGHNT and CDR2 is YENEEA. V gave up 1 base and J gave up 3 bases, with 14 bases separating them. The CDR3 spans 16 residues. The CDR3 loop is CASSLGGFSLTDTQYF. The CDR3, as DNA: TGTGCCAGCAGCTTAGGAGGGTTTTCTTTGACAGATACGCAGTATTTT. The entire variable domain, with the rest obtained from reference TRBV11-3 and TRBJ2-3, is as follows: EAGVVQSPRYKIIEKKQPVAFWCNPISGHNTLYWYLQNLGQGPELLIRYENEEAVDDSQLPKDRFSAERLKGVDSTLKIQPAELGDSAVYLCASSLGGFSLTDTQYFGPGTRLTVL.